These T cell receptor beta chains were read from a single sample in a study of cytomegalovirus exposure and HLA in healthy donors. Sequenced by immunoSEQ multiplex PCR; TCRdb stores in-frame clones only, minus some. The data hold some 120,000 clones, with roughly 70% observed a single time. Material for sequencing was PBMCs. Receptors were obtained from a man aged 35-49 years in good health and CMV-seropositive. Both conserved end residues are part of each CDR3. D genes are given only for firm matches. Only part of the rows carry a size: once, few, many, or a class if the clone is expanded.

NA TRBJ1-1 NA TRBV7-9 CASSPPWGEAFF TGTGCCAGCAGCCCCCCGTGGGGCGAAGCTTTCTTT
TRBD2 TRBJ2-3 NA TRBV27 CASRTTSPTDTQYF TGTGCCAGCAGAACGACTAGCCCCACAGATACGCAGTATTTT
TRBD1 TRBJ1-5 NA TRBV28 CASSLWGGQGARPQHF TGTGCCAGCAGTTTATGGGGGGGACAGGGGGCTAGGCCCCAGCATTTT
NA TRBJ1-5 once TRBV7-8 CASSLTPRGVQPQHF TGTGCCAGCAGCTTAACCCCCCGGGGGGTTCAGCCCCAGCATTTT
TRBD1 TRBJ1-1 NA TRBV5-1 CASSLGQGADTEAFF TGCGCCAGCAGCTTGGGACAGGGGGCGGACACTGAAGCTTTCTTT
TRBD2 TRBJ2-1 once TRBV5-4 CASSFSGLAVHEQFF TGTGCCAGCAGCTTTTCGGGACTAGCAGTCCATGAGCAGTTCTTC
TRBD2 TRBJ2-1 NA TRBV10-3 CAITPALAGNNEQFF TGTGCCATCACCCCGGCGCTAGCGGGGAACAATGAGCAGTTCTTC
NA TRBJ1-5 NA TRBV18 CASSPSGTLQPQHF TGTGCCAGCTCACCATCCGGGACACTTCAGCCCCAGCATTTT
TRBD2 TRBJ2-1 NA TRBV6-1 CASSAGLARNEQFF TGTGCCAGCAGCGCGGGACTAGCGAGGAATGAGCAGTTCTTC
TRBD1 TRBJ1-2 NA TRBV28 CASSLPGQGSYGYTF TGTGCCAGCAGTTTACCCGGACAGGGGTCCTATGGCTACACCTTC
NA TRBJ1-4 NA TRBV28 CASSLPTTNEKLFF TGTGCCAGCAGTTTACCTACAACTAATGAAAAACTGTTTTTT
NA TRBJ1-2 once TRBV18 CASSPRGPSYGYTF TGTGCCAGCTCACCGCGGGGACCCAGCTATGGCTACACCTTC
TRBD2 TRBJ2-2 NA TRBV9 CASSPRTSAGGELFF TGTGCCAGCAGCCCCCGGACTAGCGCTGGCGGGGAGCTGTTTTTT
NA TRBJ1-5 NA TRBV6-1 CASSVRYSNQPQHF TGTGCCAGCAGTGTACGGTATAGCAATCAGCCCCAGCATTTT